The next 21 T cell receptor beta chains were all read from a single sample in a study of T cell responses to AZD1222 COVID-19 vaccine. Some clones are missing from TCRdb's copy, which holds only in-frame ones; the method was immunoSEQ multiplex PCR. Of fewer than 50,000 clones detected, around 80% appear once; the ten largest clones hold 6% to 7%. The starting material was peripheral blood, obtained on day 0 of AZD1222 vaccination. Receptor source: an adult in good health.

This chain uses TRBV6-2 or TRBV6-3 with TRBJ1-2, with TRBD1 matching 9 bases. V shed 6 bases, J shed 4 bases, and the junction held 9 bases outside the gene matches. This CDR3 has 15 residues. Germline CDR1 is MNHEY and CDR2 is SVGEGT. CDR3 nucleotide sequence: TGTGCCAGCAGCCCCGGGACAGGGAAGGCCTATGGCTACACCTTC. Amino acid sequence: CASSPGTGKAYGYTF.

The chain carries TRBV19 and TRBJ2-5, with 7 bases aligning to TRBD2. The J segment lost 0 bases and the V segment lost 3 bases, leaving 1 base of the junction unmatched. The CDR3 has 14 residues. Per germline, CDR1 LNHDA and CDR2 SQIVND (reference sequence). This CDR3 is CASSIGTNQETQYF. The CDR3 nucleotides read TGTGCCAGTAGTATCGGGACTAACCAAGAGACCCAGTACTTC. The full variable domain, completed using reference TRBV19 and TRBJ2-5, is DGGITQSPKYLFRKEGQNVTLSCEQNLNHDAMYWYRQDPGQGLRLIYYSQIVNDFQKGDIAEGYSVSREKKESFPLTVTSAQKNPTAFYLCASSIGTNQETQYFGPGTRLLVL.

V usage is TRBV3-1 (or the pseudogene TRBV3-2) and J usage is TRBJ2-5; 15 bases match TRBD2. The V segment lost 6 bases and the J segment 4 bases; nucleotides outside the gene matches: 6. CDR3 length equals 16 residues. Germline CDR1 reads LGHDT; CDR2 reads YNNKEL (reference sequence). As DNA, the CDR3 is TGTGCCAGCAGTCGAATGGGACTAGCGGGGGGAGAGACCCAGTACTTC. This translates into CASSRMGLAGGETQYF.

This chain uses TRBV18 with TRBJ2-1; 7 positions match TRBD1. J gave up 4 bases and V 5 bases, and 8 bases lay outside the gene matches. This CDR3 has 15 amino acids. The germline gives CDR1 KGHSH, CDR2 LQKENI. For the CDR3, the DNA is TGTGCCAGCTCAAGACAGGGAACTCTATACAATGAGCAGTTCTTC. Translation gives CASSRQGTLYNEQFF.

The CDR3 spells CASSTPGRQTGYEQYF. As DNA, the CDR3 is TGTGCCAGCAGTACCCCTGGACGGCAAACTGGATACGAGCAGTACTTC. This sequence joins TRBV6-2 or TRBV6-3 and TRBJ2-7; the D is unclear. Trimming stripped 5 bases from V and 4 bases from J, with 21 bases between. Germline V gene lookup returns CDR1 MNHEY and CDR2 SVGEGT. The CDR3 totals 16 residues.

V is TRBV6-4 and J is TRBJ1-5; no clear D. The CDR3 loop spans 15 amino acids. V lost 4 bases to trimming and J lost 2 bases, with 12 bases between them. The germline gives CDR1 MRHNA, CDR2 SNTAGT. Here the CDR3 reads CASSVLDVCNQPQHF. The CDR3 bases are TGTGCCAGCAGTGTCCTGGACGTCTGCAATCAGCCCCAGCATTTT.

The CDR3 here is CASKAQNYEKLFF. DNA of the CDR3: TGTGCCAGCAAGGCGCAAAACTATGAAAAACTGTTTTTT. The chain carries TRBV27 and TRBJ1-4, with D unclear. CDR1 is MNHEY, CDR2 SMNVEV, per germline (reference sequence). The CDR3 sequence is 13 residues long. Trimming removed 7 bases from V and 6 bases from J, with 12 bases in between.

The CDR3 coding sequence is TGTGCCAGCAGCCAAGCCTTCGCGGGTTCCTACAATGAGCAGTTCTTC. Protein sequence: CASSQAFAGSYNEQFF. The V gene is TRBV3-1 (or the pseudogene TRBV3-2), the J gene TRBJ2-1, with D possibly being TRBD2 (5 bases). CDR1 and CDR2 from the germline V gene are LGHDT and YNNKEL (reference sequence). With 1 base removed from V and 1 base from J, the gap between germline ends came to 11 bases. This CDR3 region has 16 residues.

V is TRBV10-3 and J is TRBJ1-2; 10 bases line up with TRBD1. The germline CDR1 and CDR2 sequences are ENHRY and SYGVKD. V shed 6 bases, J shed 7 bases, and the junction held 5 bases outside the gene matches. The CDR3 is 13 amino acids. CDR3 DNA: TGTGCCATCAGGGGGACAGGGGTAGGTGGCTACACCTTC. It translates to CAIRGTGVGGYTF.

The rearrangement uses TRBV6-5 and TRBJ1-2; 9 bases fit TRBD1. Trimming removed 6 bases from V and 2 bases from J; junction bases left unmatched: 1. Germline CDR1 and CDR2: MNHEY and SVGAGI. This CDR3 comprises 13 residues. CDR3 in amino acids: CASRQGANYGYTF. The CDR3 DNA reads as TGTGCCAGCAGACAGGGGGCGAACTATGGCTACACCTTC.

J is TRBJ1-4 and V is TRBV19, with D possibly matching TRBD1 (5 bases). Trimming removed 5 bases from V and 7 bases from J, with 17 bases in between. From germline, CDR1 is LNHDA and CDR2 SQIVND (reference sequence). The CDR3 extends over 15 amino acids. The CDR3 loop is CASSYLTAPVEKLFF. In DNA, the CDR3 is TGTGCCAGTAGTTATTTGACAGCCCCGGTTGAAAAACTGTTTTTT.

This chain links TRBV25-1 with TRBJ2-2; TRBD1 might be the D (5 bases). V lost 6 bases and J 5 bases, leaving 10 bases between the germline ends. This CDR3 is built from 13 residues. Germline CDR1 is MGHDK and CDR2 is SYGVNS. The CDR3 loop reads CASRDPGTGELFF. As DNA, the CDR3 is TGTGCCAGCAGGGACCCAGGGACCGGGGAGCTGTTTTTT.

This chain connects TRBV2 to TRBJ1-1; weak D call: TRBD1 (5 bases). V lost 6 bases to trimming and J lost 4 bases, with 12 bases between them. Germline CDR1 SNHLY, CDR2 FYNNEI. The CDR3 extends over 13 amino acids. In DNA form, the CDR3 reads TGTGCCAGCAGCAACCGGGGGGGCACTGAAGCTTTCTTT. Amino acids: CASSNRGGTEAFF.

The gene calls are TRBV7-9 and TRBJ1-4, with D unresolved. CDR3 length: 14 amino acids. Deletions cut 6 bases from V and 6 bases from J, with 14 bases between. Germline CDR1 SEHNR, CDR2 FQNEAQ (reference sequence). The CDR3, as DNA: TGTGCCAGCAGTCTAGCCATTGACTATGAAAAACTGTTTTTT. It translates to CASSLAIDYEKLFF. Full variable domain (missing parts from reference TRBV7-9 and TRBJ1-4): DTGVSQNPRHKITKRGQNVTFRCDPISEHNRLYWYRQTLGQGPEFLTYFQNEAQLEKSRLLSDRFSAERPKGSFSTLEIQRTEQGDSAMYLCASSLAIDYEKLFFGSGTQLSVL.

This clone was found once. DNA of the CDR3: TGTGCCAGCAGCCAAGATCGGACCGGTAGCACAGATACGCAGTATTTT. This codes for CASSQDRTGSTDTQYF. The V and J genes are TRBV3-1 (or the pseudogene TRBV3-2) and TRBJ2-3; D remains unclear. Looked up from germline, CDR1 is LGHDT and CDR2 is YNNKEL (reference sequence). The CDR3 is 16 amino acids. V was trimmed by 0 bases and J by 0 bases, leaving 10 bases between them.

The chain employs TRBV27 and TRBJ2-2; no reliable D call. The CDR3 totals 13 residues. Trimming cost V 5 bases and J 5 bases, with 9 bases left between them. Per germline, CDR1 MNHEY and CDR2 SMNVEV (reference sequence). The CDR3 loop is CASSPKWTGELFF. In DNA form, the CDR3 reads TGTGCCAGCAGTCCCAAGTGGACCGGGGAGCTGTTTTTT.

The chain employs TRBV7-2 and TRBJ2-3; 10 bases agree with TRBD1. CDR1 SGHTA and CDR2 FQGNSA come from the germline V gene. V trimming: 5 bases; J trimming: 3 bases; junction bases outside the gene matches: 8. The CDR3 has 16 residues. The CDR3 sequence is CASSPIRTGGTDTQYF. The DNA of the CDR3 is TGTGCCAGCAGCCCTATCCGGACAGGGGGGACAGATACGCAGTATTTT.

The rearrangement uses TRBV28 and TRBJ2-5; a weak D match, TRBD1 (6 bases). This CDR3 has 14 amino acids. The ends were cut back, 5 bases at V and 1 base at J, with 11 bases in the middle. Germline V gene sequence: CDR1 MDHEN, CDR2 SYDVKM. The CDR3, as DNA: TGTGCCAGCAGTCCCGGACAGATCCAAGAGACCCAGTACTTC. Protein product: CASSPGQIQETQYF. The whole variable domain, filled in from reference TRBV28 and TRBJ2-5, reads DVKVTQSSRYLVKRTGEKVFLECVQDMDHENMFWYRQDPGLGLRLIYFSYDVKMKEKGDIPEGYSVSREKKERFSLILESASTNQTSMYLCASSPGQIQETQYFGPGTRLLVL.

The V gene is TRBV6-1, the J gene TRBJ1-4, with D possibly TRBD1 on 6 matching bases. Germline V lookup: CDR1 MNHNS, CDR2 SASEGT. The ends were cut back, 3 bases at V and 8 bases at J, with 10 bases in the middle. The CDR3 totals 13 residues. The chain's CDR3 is CASSEAGEEKLFF. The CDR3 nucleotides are TGTGCCAGCAGTGAGGCAGGGGAGGAAAAACTGTTTTTT.

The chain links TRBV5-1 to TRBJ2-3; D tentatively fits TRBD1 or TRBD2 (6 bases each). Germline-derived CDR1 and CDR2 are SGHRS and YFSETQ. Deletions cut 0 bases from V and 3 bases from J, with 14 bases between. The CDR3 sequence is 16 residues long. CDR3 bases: TGCGCCAGCAGCTTGGGGGGGCGCGGGGAGACAGATACGCAGTATTTT. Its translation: CASSLGGRGETDTQYF.

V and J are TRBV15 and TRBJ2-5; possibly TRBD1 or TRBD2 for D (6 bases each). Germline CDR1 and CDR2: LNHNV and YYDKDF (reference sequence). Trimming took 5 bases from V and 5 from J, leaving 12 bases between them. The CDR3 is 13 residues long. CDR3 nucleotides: TGTGCCACCAGCCCCCTGGGGGGCGAGACCCAGTACTTC. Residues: CATSPLGGETQYF.